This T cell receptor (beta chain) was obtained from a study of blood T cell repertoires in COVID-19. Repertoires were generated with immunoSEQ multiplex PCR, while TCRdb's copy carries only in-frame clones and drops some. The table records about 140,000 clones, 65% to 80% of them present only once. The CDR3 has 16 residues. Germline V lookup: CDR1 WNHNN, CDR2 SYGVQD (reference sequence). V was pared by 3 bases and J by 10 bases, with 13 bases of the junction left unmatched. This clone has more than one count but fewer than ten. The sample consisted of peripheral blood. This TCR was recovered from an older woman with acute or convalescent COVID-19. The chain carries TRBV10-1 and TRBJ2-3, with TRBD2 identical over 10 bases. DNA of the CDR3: TGCGCCAGCAGTGACCAAGGGCTAGCGGGGGACCCCGCGCAGTATTTT. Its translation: CASSDQGLAGDPAQYF.